This record looks at one T cell receptor beta chain sequence and its context. The clone's antigen remains unknown. The record has no base qualities; no much larger clone is one base away. These data belong to a study of cytomegalovirus exposure and HLA in healthy donors (dated by TCRdb to the late 2010s). Broadly, across the study: In an earlier analysis of some 550 of the donors, 250 to 350 Gb of sequence data and just under 120 million unique TCR beta sequences from 150 million to 200 million T cells were reported. Approximately 330 gigabases of sequencing data and 75 million to 85 million unique TCR sequences made up an early release that covered 500 to 700 HLA-typed donors. Of the approximately 400 genotyped donors, over 65% fell in the genetic ancestry cluster associated with self-reported Caucasian donors. The study aimed to test whether cataloging public T cell receptors could reveal signatures of past pathogen exposure. The study used immunosequencing to profile the T cell repertoires of around 600 subjects and linked those repertoires to cytomegalovirus serostatus. In addition to the first cohort of roughly 670 subjects, a separate validation cohort of over 90 different subjects was used. The study combined high-throughput TCR immunosequencing, statistical association of individual TCRs with disease status, and machine learning to predict cytomegalovirus infection status. To study patterns of TCR occurrence, a later analysis re-analyzed previously published TCR beta repertoires from 666 donors and added high-resolution HLA genotyping. Rather than drawing on any new phenotypic data, the later analysis identified candidate immune exposures from TCR beta sequences and the way those sequences occurred across donors. An earlier analysis of about 600 of the donors used high-throughput TCR beta sequencing to judge whether each TCR beta V gene segment behaved as functional or pseudogenic. Donor age, sex, ethnicity and CMV serostatus were compiled together with the repertoire data. A later genetic analysis used genome-wide SNP genotypes for about 55% of the 666 donors, treating that subset as a discovery cohort. All discovery cohort repertoires had been generated on a single sequencing platform. Class I and class II HLA loci were covered by the typing at four-digit resolution. Typing coverage differed by locus: A, B, C, DRB1 and DQB1 were typed in roughly 629-630 donors, DQA1 in around 500, DPA1 in 606, and DPB1 in around 440. Several DR-DQ haplotypes were treated as single units for association and clustering because of strong linkage in the cohort. Among 300 to 450 genotyped donors of the cohort, an average of around 240,000 unique TCR beta nucleotide sequences were sequenced per donor, about a sixth of them non-productive. What the work shows at the level of the full study, not this receptor alone: Some IMGT-functional V segments, including TRBV6-2 and TRBV6-3, could not be distinguished by the 87-base-pair reads and were therefore excluded. The study listed around 160 TCR beta chains as associated with cytomegalovirus. A later analysis associated 15,000 to 20,000 TCR beta sequences with specific HLA alleles at a false discovery rate of 0.05. Assigning TCR associations to individual alleles was difficult when HLA alleles, especially DR and DQ, strongly co-occurred. Roughly uniform sequencing depth across donors was assumed in presence/absence analyses, although this assumption may not hold. Several of the top co-occurrence clusters appeared to be linked to parvovirus B19, influenza, CMV and Epstein-Barr virus, according to a later analysis. A cluster of highly shared sequence variants was judged likely to be a technical artifact of the sequencing pipeline. Immune exposure information for the cohort was limited to CMV serostatus. A further reported finding was that TCR beta sequences accurately predicted the HLA-A and HLA-B alleles for most subjects in the first cohort. A later analysis found that HLA-associated TCR beta chains were more clonally expanded and had lower generation probabilities than equally common non-associated chains. A later analysis found that most CMV-associated TCR beta chains appeared HLA-restricted, with HLA associations seemingly driven largely by CMV exposure. In a later genetic analysis, fewer N-insertions in productive TCRs were reported among donors in an Asian-associated ancestry cluster than the roughly 700-donor mean. Because counts were too low, approximately 15 rarely observed V segments, including chromosome 9 orphons, were excluded from the earlier analysis of roughly 580 of the donors. In an earlier analysis of some 500 of the donors, most TCR beta V segments were observed in productive rearrangements about 90% or about 30% of the time, broadly matching IMGT annotations. Linkage disequilibrium might explain the correlated functional status among segregating V segments, but an unknown experimental factor could not be ruled out. Most TCR sequences were observed very rarely across donors, whereas some public TCRs were present in many individuals. According to a later analysis, TCR association rates differed among HLA loci, with DRB1 alleles showing the most associated TCRs and HLA-C alleles showing the fewest. Only TCR beta chains were sequenced in this cohort, and the absence of alpha or paired-chain data limited detectable features. Because HLA typing was unavailable for some donors at each locus, only the typed subset was used in association tests. According to the authors, the approach could potentially be generalized to other disease states and immunological phenotypes. In vitro tests confirmed that a few of the cytomegalovirus-associated TCR beta chains recognize cytomegalovirus antigens. An association between a missense DCLRE1C variant and V-gene and J-gene trimming of TCR beta chains was found in a later genetic analysis and replicated in an independent cohort. The classifier was reported to diagnose cytomegalovirus status with high specificity and sensitivity in both the original and validation cohorts.

Trimmed from V: 0 bases; trimmed from J: 2 bases; junction bases lacking a gene match: 1. The germline V gene (reference sequence) yields LNHNV for CDR1 and YYDKDF for CDR2. Reading from cysteine to phenylalanine, the CDR3 counts 14 amino acids. CDR3 DNA is the only sequence kept; it has 42 bases, read in frame from the first base. The cohort was made up of 666 healthy bone marrow donors. At the time of sampling, all cohort members were nominally healthy, though unrecorded immune exposures were likely present. The donor was CMV seronegative and belonged to the group of 320 or so seronegative cohort members. A peripheral blood sample was provided by each donor, and peripheral blood mononuclear cells were used for TCR beta sequencing. Genomic DNA was extracted from the blood cell samples with the Qiagen DNeasy Blood Extraction Kit. Receptors were amplified or captured by the immunoSEQ multiplex PCR assay. A mixture of 60 forward primers for TCR Vbeta segments and 13 reverse primers for TCR Jbeta segments was used in the multiplex PCR. A multiplex PCR assay on genomic DNA amplified the CDR3 region of rearranged TCR beta genes. The Illumina HiSeq System was used to sequence the amplified TCR beta libraries as 87-base-pair reads. On the authors' methods: A later analysis tallied tens of millions of unique TCR beta chains across the 640 or so repertoires, and about 10 million of those chains were shared by two or more donors. Raw reads were error-corrected and collapsed into unique sequences with a nearest-neighbor algorithm that merged closely related sequences to remove PCR and sequencing errors. Alignment of CDR3 sequences to IMGT reference sequences was used to assign V, D and J gene segments. For a sequence to be retained, a match of at least six nucleotides was required to both a V gene segment and a J gene segment. Rearrangements were classified as productive when the CDR3 lacked stop codons and remained in frame with V and J, and all other rearrangements were classified as non-productive. Following IMGT convention, CDR3 was defined as the stretch from the second conserved V-encoded cysteine to the conserved J-encoded phenylalanine. The earlier analysis of about 500 of the donors excluded sequences that lacked an unambiguous match to a single V gene segment. In an earlier analysis of 587 of the donors, V segments were called functional above 56.7% productive rearrangements and were called segregating when the between-donor standard deviation exceeded 5%. A statistical classification framework was built to diagnose cytomegalovirus status from the catalog of TCR beta chain sequences. A later analysis assigned V and J genes by comparing TCR nucleotide sequences with IMGT/GENE-DB human TR gene sequences. The TCRdist pipeline was used in a later analysis to assign CDR3 sequences and most-parsimonious VDJ recombination scenarios. In a later analysis, each TCR beta chain was defined by its CDR3 amino acid sequence together with its V-gene family, and reads without a unique V-gene family were excluded. In a later analysis, fewer than 600 highly shared, low-generation-probability nucleotide sequences were removed to address suspected cross-contamination and a sequencing artifact. In a later analysis, a clonal expansion index for each public chain was calculated from normalized within-repertoire ranks of inferred template counts. In a later analysis, generation probabilities were computed with a VDJ recombination model fitted to out-of-frame rearrangements, and the resulting probabilities were checked against IGoR. A later analysis scored TCR-TCR, TCR-HLA and TCR-CMV co-occurrence with hypergeometric tests, applying a repertoire-size bias correction to TCR pairs. In a later analysis, false discovery rates were estimated by permuting HLA or CMV assignments 20 times. In a later analysis, co-occurring TCRs were grouped using DBSCAN, with TCRdist sequence similarity added in when clustering inside HLA-allele-positive subsets. Co-occurrence clustering excluded repertoires with fewer than 30,000 or more than 120,000 public chains, plus five with anomalous nucleotide sharing. TCRdb re-hosts the immuneACCESS table, in-frame sequences only. Its copies lack some clones; in the studies checked, an unresolved V gene accounts for under half of them, and the cause for the rest is not known. The V and J calls and the clone size are those of that table, but D and trimming were determined from the DNA. This sample holds about 150,000 clones; more than 75% were observed only once. Approximately 2.5% of the sample is taken by the ten largest.

Sequenced material: PBMCs. The clonotype originates from a woman aged 18-29 years in good health and CMV-seronegative. The chain couples TRBV15 to TRBJ2-7, and 7 junctional nucleotides match TRBD2. This receptor carries the CDR3 CATSRDGGAYEQYF. The DNA sequence is given as TGTGCCACCAGCAGAGATGGGGGGGCCTACGAGCAGTACTTC.